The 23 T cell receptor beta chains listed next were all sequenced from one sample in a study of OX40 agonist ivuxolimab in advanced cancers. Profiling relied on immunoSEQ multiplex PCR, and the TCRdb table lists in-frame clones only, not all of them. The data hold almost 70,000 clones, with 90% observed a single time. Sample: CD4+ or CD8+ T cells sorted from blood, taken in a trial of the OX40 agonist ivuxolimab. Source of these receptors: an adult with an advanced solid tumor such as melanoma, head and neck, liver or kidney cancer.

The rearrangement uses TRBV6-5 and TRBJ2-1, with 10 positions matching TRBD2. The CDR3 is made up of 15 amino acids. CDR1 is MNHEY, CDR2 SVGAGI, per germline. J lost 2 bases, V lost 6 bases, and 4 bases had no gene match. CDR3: CASSKLAGTYNEQFF. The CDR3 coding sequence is TGTGCCAGCAGCAAACTAGCGGGAACCTACAATGAGCAGTTCTTC.

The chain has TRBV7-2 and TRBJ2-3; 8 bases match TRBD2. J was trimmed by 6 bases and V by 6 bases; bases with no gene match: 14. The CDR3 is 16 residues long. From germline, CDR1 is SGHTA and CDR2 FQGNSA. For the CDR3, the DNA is TGTGCCAGCAGATTCCAGGGGACGGGAGGGATGGATACGCAGTATTTT. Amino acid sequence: CASRFQGTGGMDTQYF.

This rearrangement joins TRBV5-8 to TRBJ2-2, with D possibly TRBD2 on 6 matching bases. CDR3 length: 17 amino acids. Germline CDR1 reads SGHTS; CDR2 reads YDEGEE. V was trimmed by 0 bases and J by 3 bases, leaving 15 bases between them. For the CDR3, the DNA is TGTGCCAGCAGCTTGGCATACGGAGGGGATCACACCGGGGAGCTGTTTTTT. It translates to CASSLAYGGDHTGELFF.

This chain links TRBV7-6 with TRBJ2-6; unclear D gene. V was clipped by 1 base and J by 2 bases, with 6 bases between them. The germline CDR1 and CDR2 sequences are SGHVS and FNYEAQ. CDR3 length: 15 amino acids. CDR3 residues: CASSLGQAGANVLTF. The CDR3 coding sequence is TGTGCCAGCAGCTTAGGTCAGGCTGGGGCCAACGTCCTGACTTTC.

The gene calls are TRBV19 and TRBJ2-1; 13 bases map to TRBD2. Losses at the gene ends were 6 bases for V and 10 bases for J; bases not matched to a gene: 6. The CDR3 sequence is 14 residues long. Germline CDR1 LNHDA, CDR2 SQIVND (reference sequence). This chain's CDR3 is CASRTLAGGGEQFF. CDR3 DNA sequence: TGTGCCAGTAGAACACTAGCGGGAGGGGGGGAGCAGTTCTTC.

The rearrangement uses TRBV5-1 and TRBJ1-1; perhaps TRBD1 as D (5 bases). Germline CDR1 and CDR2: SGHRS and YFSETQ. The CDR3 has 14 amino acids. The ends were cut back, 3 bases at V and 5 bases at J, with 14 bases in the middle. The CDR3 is CASSSSQVGTEAFF. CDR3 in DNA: TGCGCCAGCAGCTCATCACAGGTTGGAACTGAAGCTTTCTTT.

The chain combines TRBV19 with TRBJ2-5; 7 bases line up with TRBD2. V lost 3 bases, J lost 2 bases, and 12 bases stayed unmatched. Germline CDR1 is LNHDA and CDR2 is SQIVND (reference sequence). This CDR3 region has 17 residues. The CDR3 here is CASSMGGWSGDQETQYF. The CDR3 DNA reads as TGTGCCAGTAGTATGGGGGGATGGAGCGGGGATCAAGAGACCCAGTACTTC.

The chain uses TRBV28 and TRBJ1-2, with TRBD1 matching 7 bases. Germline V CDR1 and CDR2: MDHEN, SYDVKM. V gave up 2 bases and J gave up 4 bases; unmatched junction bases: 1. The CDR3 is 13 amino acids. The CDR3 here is CASSLRDSYGYTF. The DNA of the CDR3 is TGTGCCAGCAGTTTACGGGACAGCTATGGCTACACCTTC.

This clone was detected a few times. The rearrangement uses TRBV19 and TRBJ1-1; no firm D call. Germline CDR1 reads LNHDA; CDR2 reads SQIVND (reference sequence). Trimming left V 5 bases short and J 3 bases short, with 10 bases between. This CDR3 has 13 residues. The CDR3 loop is CASSVLADTEAFF. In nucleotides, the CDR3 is TGTGCCAGTAGTGTATTGGCAGACACTGAAGCTTTCTTT.

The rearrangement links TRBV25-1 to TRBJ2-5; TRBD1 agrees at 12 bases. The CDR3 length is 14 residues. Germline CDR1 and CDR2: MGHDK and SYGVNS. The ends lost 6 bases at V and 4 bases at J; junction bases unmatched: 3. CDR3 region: CASRGDRGRETQYF. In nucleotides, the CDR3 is TGTGCCAGCAGGGGGGACAGGGGGCGAGAGACCCAGTACTTC.

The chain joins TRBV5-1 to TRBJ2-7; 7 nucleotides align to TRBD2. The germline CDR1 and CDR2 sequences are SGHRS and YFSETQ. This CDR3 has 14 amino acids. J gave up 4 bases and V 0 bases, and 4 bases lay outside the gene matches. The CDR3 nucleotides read TGCGCCAGCAGCTTGGATGGACTAGTGTACGAGCAGTACTTC. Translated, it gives CASSLDGLVYEQYF.

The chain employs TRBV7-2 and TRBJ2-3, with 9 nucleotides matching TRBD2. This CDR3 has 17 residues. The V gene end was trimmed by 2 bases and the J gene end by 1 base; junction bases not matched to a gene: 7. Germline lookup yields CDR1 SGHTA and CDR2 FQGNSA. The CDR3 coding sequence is TGTGCCAGCAGCTTAACCCCGACTAGCGGAGGCACAGATACGCAGTATTTT. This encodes CASSLTPTSGGTDTQYF.

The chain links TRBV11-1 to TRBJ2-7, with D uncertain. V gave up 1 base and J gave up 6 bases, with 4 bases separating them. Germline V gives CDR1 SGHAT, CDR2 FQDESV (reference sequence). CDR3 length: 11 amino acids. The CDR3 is CASSLGVEQYF. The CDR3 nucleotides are TGTGCCAGCAGCTTAGGAGTCGAGCAGTACTTC.

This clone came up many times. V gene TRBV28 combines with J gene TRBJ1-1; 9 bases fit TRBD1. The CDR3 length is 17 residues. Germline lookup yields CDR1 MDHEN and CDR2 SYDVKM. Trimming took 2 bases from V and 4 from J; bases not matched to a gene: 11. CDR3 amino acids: CASSLRPGQGGSTEAFF. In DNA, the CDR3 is TGTGCCAGCAGTTTACGGCCGGGACAGGGCGGAAGCACTGAAGCTTTCTTT.

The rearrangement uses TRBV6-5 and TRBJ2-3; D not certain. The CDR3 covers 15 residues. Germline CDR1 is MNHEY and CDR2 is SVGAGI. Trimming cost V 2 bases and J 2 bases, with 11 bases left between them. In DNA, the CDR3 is TGTGCCAGCAGTTACGACTGGAGCAACACAGATACGCAGTATTTT. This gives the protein CASSYDWSNTDTQYF.

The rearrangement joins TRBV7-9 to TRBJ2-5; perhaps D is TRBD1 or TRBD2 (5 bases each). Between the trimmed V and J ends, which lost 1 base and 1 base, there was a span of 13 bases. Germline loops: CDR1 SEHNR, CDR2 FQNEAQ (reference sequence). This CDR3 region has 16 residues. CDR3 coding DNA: TGTGCCAGCAGCTTAGACAGAGGGACGGTCCAAGAGACCCAGTACTTC. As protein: CASSLDRGTVQETQYF.

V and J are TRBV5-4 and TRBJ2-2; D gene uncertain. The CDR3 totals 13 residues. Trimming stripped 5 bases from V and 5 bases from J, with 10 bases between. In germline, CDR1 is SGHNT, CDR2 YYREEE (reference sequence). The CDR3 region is CASRPRLTGELFF. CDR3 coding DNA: TGTGCCAGCAGGCCGCGGTTAACCGGGGAGCTGTTTTTT.

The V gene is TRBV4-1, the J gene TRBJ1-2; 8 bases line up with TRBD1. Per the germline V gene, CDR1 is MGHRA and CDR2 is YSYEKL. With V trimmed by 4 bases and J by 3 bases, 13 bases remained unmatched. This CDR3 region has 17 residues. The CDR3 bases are TGCGCCAGCAGCCGCAGGACAGGGTTTCAGCCTTACTATGGCTACACCTTC. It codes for CASSRRTGFQPYYGYTF.

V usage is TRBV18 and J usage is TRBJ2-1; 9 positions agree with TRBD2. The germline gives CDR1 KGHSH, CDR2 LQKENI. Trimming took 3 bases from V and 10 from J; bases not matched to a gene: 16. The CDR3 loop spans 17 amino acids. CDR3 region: CASSPRVEGLAGGEQFF. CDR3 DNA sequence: TGTGCCAGCTCACCCCGCGTGGAGGGACTAGCAGGTGGGGAGCAGTTCTTC.

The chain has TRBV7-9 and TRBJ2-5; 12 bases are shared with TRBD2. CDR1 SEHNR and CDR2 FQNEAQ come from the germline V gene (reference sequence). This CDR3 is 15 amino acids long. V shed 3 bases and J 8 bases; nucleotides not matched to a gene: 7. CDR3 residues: CASSFRLAGAETQYF. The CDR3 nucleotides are TGTGCCAGCAGCTTCCGACTAGCGGGAGCAGAAACCCAGTACTTC.

CDR3 DNA sequence: TGTGCCAGCAAACTTTTTGTCGCACAAAGTCGGGCCAACGTCCTGACTTTC. It is translated as CASKLFVAQSRANVLTF. The chain combines TRBV5-5 with TRBJ2-6; D uncertain. This CDR3 contains 17 residues. Germline V gene sequence: CDR1 SGHKS, CDR2 YYEKEE (reference sequence). V was shortened by 6 bases and J by 5 bases, with 21 bases between the two germline ends.

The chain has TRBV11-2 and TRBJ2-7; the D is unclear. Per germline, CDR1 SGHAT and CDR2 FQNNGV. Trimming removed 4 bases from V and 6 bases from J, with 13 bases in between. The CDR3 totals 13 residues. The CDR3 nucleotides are TGTGCCAGCAGCTCGGATTTGGGCTTCGAGCAGTACTTC. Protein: CASSSDLGFEQYF.

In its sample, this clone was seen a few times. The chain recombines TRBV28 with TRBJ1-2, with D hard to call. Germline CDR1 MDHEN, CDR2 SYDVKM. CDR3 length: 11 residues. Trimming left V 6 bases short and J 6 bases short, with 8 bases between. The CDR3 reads CASRGRHGYTF. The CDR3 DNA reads TGTGCCAGCAGGGGCAGGCATGGCTACACCTTC.